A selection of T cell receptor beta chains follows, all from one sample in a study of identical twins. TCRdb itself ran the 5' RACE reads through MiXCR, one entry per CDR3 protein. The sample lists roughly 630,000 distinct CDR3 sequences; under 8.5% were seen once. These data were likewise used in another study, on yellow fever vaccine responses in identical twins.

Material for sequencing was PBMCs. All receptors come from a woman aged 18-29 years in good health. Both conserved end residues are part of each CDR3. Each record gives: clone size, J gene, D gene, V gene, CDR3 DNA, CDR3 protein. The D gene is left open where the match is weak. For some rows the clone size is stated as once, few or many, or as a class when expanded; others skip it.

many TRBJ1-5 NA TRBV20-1 TGCAGTGCTAGTTTAGACAGCCATTCGGGCAATCAGCCCCAGCATTTT CSASLDSHSGNQPQHF
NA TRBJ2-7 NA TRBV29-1 TGCAGCGTCTCCCAGGGTATCTACGAGCAGTACTTC CSVSQGIYEQYF
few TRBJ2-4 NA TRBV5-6 TGTGCCAGCAGCTTGGACAGGGCCAAAAACATTCAGTACTTC CASSLDRAKNIQYF
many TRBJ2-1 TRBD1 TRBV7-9 TGTGCCAGCAGCTTAGAATGGGACAGGGCCTATGAGCAGTTCTTC CASSLEWDRAYEQFF
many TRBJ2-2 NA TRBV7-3 TGTGCCAGCAGCCGGGACGCATCCTCCACCGGGGAGCTGTTTTTT CASSRDASSTGELFF
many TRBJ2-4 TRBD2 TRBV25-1 TGTGCCAGCAGTGAATGGGGAGGGAAAAACATTCAGTACTTC CASSEWGGKNIQYF
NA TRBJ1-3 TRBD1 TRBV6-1 TGTGCCAGCAGTCCGCAGCAAGGACAGGCGCTCTCTGGAAACACCATATATTTT CASSPQQGQALSGNTIYF
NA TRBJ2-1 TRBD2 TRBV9 TGTGCCAGCAGCATCCTAGCGGGAGGGCCGACTATTGAGCAGTTCTTC CASSILAGGPTIEQFF
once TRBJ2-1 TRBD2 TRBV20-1 TGCAGTGCTAGTTTATCCAGCGGGAGCTACAATGAGCAGTTCTTC CSASLSSGSYNEQFF
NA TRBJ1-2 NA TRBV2 TGTGCCACCGCCCCCGCAGACGAGGTGGCTAACCATGGCTACACCTTC CATAPADEVANHGYTF
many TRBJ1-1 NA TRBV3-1 TGTGCCAGCAGCCAAGATCTGATCGGGGACAACACTGAAGCTTTCTTT CASSQDLIGDNTEAFF
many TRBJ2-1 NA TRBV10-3 TGTGCCATCAGTCTAGGGGGTCCTACGGTTGAGCAGTTCTTC CAISLGGPTVEQFF
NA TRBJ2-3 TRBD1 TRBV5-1 TGCGCCAGCAGCCCCTGGACAGGGGATGGGGATACGCAGTATTTT CASSPWTGDGDTQYF
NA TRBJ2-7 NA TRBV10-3 TGTGCCACTTCCCCCGACTACGAGCAGTACTTC CATSPDYEQYF
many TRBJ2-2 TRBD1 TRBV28 TGTGCCTCAAAGGACAGGCCCGGCGGCGGGGAGCTGTTTTTT CASKDRPGGGELFF
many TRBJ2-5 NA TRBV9 TGTGCCAGCAGCCGCCGTCGGGGAGGCCAAGAGACCCAGTACTTC CASSRRRGGQETQYF
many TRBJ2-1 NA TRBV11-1 TGTGCCAGCAGCTTAGGGTTGGAGTTTATTGGGACTGGCGCTCGGGATGAGCAGTTCTTC CASSLGLEFIGTGARDEQFF
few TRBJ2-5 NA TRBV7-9 TGTGCCAGCACCCCAATAGGGCGGCAGCCCCAAGAGACCCAGTACTTC CASTPIGRQPQETQYF
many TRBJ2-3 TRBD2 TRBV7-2 TGTGCCAGCAGCTTTAGCGGGAGAGATACGCAGTATTTT CASSFSGRDTQYF
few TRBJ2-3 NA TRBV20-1 TGCAGTGCTAGGGTCCAGGGACGGGTCACAGATACGCAGTATTTT CSARVQGRVTDTQYF
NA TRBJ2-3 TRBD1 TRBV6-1 TGTGCCAGCAGTGAAAGAGACAGGGACCCCTTAGGTGCCACGCAGTATTTT CASSERDRDPLGATQYF
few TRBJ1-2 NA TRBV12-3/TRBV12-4 TGTGCCAGCAGTTTTCCAGGGAGGGATGGCTACACCTTC CASSFPGRDGYTF
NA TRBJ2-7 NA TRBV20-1 TGCAGTGCCCTCCAGGGGTTCGAGCAGTACTTC CSALQGFEQYF
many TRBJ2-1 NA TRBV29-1 TGCAGCGTTGAATTCCGCCCAAGCTCCTACAATGAGCAGTTCTTC CSVEFRPSSYNEQFF
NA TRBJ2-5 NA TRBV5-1 TGCGCCAGCAGCTTGACATGGACTGCCAAAGAGACCCAGTACTTC CASSLTWTAKETQYF
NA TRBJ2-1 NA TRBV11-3 TGTGCCAGCACCCCGGGGGTCGGAAACAATGAGCAGTTCTTC CASTPGVGNNEQFF
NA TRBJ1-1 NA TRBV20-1 TGCTGTGCTAGTAAGGTGGGGGCTGAGGGCACTGAAGCTTTCTTT CCASKVGAEGTEAFF
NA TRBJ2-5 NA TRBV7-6 TGTGCCAGCAGCTTATATATGGAGATCCAAGAGACCCAGTACTTC CASSLYMEIQETQYF
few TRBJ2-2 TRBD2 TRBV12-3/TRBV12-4 TGTGCCAGCAACCTAGCGGGAGGTGGCGAGCTGTTTTTT CASNLAGGGELFF
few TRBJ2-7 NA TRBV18 TGTGCCAGCTCACCCCGAGGTACTAACTACGAGCAGTACTTC CASSPRGTNYEQYF
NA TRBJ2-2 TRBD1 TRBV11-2 TGTGCCAGCAGCTTATGGACAGGGGCTAGCGGGGAGCTGTTTTTT CASSLWTGASGELFF
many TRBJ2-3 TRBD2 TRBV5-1 TGCGCCAGCAGCTCGCAAGCGGGGCCGCGGGGCACAGATACGCAGTATTTT CASSSQAGPRGTDTQYF
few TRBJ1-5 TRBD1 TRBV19 TGTGCCAGTACCCCGGACAGGGTTCGGGGTCAGCCCCAGCATTTT CASTPDRVRGQPQHF
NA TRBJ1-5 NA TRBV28 TGTGCCAGCAGTTTGCTCCCGGGGTTTAGCAATCAGCCCCAGCATTTT CASSLLPGFSNQPQHF
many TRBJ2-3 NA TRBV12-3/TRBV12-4 TGTGCCAGCAGTACAACTAGACGACCGCAGTATTTT CASSTTRRPQYF
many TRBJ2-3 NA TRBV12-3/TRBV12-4 TGTGCCACTATCGGCACTGGCACAGATACGCAGTATTTT CATIGTGTDTQYF
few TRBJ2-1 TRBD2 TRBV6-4 TGTGCCAGCAGTGACTCGGGACTAGAAGCGGGTGAGCAGTTCTTC CASSDSGLEAGEQFF
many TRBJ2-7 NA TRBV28 TGTGCCAGCAGGCAATGGGGAAACTACGAGCAGTACTTC CASRQWGNYEQYF
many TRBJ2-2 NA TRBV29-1 TGCAGCGTTGGGTGGTCGGCGAACACCGGGGAGCTGTTTTTT CSVGWSANTGELFF
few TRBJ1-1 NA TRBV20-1 TGCAGTGCTAGACGGGAAGGGCTCGGTGAAGCTTTCTTT CSARREGLGEAFF
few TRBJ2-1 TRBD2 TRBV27 TGTGCCAACAACCTGGACGGGAGGGCCTGGGGTGAGCAGTTCTTC CANNLDGRAWGEQFF
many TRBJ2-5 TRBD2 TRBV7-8 TGTGCCAGCAAGCCGGGACTAGCGGGTTGGGCTAACCAAGAGACCCAGTACTTC CASKPGLAGWANQETQYF
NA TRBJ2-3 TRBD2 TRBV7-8 TGTGCCAGCAGCTCAAAGACTAGCGGGAGTCCCCCAGATACGCAGTATTTT CASSSKTSGSPPDTQYF
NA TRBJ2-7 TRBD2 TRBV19 TGTGCCAGCCGGGTGGTGGCGGCGGGAGACGAGCAGTACTTC CASRVVAAGDEQYF
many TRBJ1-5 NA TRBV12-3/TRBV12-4 TGTGCCAGCAGTTTAACGGGCCAGGGCAATCAGCCCCAGCATTTT CASSLTGQGNQPQHF